The subject of this entry is one TCR beta chain. Its antigen is unknown. The sample is drawn from a study of T-cell memory formation after mild COVID-19. General study results and limits: Prior to infection, memory already included some responding clones, suggesting cross-reactive memory joined.

From the 5' RACE reads, TCRdb called clonotypes with MiXCR, one entry per CDR3 protein. The table records 250,000 to 400,000 distinct CDR3 sequences, more than 13% of them present only once. Trimming took 4 bases from V and 9 from J; bases not matched to a gene: 13. CDR3 length: 15 residues. Looked up from germline, CDR1 is MNHEY and CDR2 is SVGEGT. The J gene is TRBJ2-5, the V gene TRBV6-2 or TRBV6-3; 8 bases align to TRBD2. The specimen was PBMCs or a T cell subset sorted from them (not recorded which). The receptor was derived from a man between 18 and 29 years old who had mild COVID-19 (a few samples of this study predate the infection). Cell type and time point are not known. CDR3 nucleotides: TGTGCCAGCAGTTGGGGGGGAGCGGGGGCCACTTCCCAGTACTTC. Its translation: CASSWGGAGATSQYF.